These 12 T cell receptor beta chains share one sample of origin, sequenced in a study of cytomegalovirus exposure and HLA in healthy donors. 13 Jbeta primers and 60 Vbeta primers were used for the PCR. Generated by immunoSEQ multiplex PCR, the TCRdb table keeps only in-frame clones and is missing some. The table lists 150,000 to 200,000 clones, about 80% of them singletons. The sequencing input was PBMCs. The source of these receptors is a woman under 40 in good health and CMV-seronegative.

This chain joins TRBV6-5 and TRBJ1-6; no firm D call. The ends were cut back, 5 bases at V and 0 bases at J, with 8 bases in the middle. Germline CDR1 and CDR2: MNHEY and SVGAGI. The CDR3 totals 15 residues. This chain's CDR3 is CASSPRSSYNSPLHF. In nucleotides, the CDR3 is TGTGCCAGCAGTCCGAGGAGCTCCTATAATTCACCCCTCCACTTT.

This clone has a handful of counts. V and J are TRBV11-2 and TRBJ2-7, with TRBD1 matching 12 bases. Germline V gives CDR1 SGHAT, CDR2 FQNNGV. V trimming: 5 bases; J trimming: 5 bases; junction bases outside the gene matches: 7. The CDR3 sequence is 15 residues long. The CDR3 protein is CASSITGTGGNEQYF. Written as DNA, the CDR3 is TGTGCCAGCAGCATCACCGGGACAGGGGGCAACGAGCAGTACTTC.

V usage is TRBV28 and J usage is TRBJ2-3; 14 bases align to TRBD2. This CDR3 contains 18 residues. J lost 3 bases, V lost 1 base, and 6 bases had no gene match. The V gene's germline CDR1 is MDHEN and CDR2 SYDVKM. As DNA, the CDR3 is TGTGCCAGCAGTTTATTGACTAGCGGGGGGGCCGGAACAGATACGCAGTATTTT. The encoded protein is CASSLLTSGGAGTDTQYF.

The chain joins TRBV5-4 to TRBJ1-1; tentative D call: TRBD1 (5 bases). CDR1 SGHNT and CDR2 YYREEE come from the germline V gene (reference sequence). The CDR3 runs 14 residues. Trimming left V 3 bases short and J 3 bases short, with 12 bases between. CDR3 bases: TGTGCCAGCAGCTCCCAGGGTGAGGACACTGAAGCTTTCTTT. Amino acids: CASSSQGEDTEAFF.

This rearrangement joins TRBV5-1 to TRBJ1-6; tentatively, D is TRBD1 (6 bases). The CDR3 is made up of 14 amino acids. CDR1 and CDR2 from the germline V gene are SGHRS and YFSETQ. V was cut by 6 bases and J by 9 bases, with 16 bases left in between. The CDR3 region is CASTPSQGSSPLHF. The CDR3 nucleotides are TGCGCCAGCACCCCGAGTCAGGGGAGTTCACCCCTCCACTTT.

The count of this clone is one. The rearrangement uses TRBV5-8 and TRBJ1-4; D possibly corresponds to TRBD1 (5 bases). The germline V gene encodes CDR1 SGHTS and CDR2 YDEGEE. The CDR3 sequence is 18 residues long. The germline V and J ends were trimmed by 0 bases and 0 bases, with 15 bases remaining between them. The CDR3 sequence is CASSLARAPTATNEKLFF. CDR3 sequence (DNA): TGTGCCAGCAGCTTGGCCAGGGCGCCGACTGCAACTAATGAAAAACTGTTTTTT. Drawing the rest from reference TRBV5-8 and TRBJ1-4, the complete variable domain is EAGVTQSPTHLIKTRGQQATLRCSPISGHTSVYWYQQALGLGLQFLLWYDEGEERNRGNFPPRFSGRQFPNYSSELNVNALELEDSALYLCASSLARAPTATNEKLFFGSGTQLSVL.

The chain has TRBV29-1 and TRBJ1-6; 11 positions match TRBD1. CDR3 length: 12 residues. Germline CDR1 reads SQVTM; CDR2 reads ANQGSEA. V lost 6 bases and J lost 9; bases outside the gene matches: 1. For the CDR3, the DNA is TGCAGCGTAGGGACAGGGGGTTCACCCCTCCACTTT. Amino acids: CSVGTGGSPLHF.

The V gene is TRBV28, the J gene TRBJ1-3; D perhaps matches TRBD1 (6 bases). The V and J ends lost 3 bases and 2 bases respectively, with 17 bases between them. There are 17 residues in the CDR3. The germline V gene encodes CDR1 MDHEN and CDR2 SYDVKM. This CDR3 is CASSLEETGSPGNTIYF. DNA of the CDR3: TGTGCCAGCAGTTTGGAGGAGACAGGTAGTCCTGGAAACACCATATATTTT. The variable domain in full, completed from reference TRBV28 and TRBJ1-3, reads DVKVTQSSRYLVKRTGEKVFLECVQDMDHENMFWYRQDPGLGLRLIYFSYDVKMKEKGDIPEGYSVSREKKERFSLILESASTNQTSMYLCASSLEETGSPGNTIYFGEGSWLTVV.

About this clone: One junction end does not reproduce the germline sequence, and a read error may be involved. V gene TRBV29-1 combines with J gene TRBJ2-4; 9 bases line up with TRBD2. The CDR3 is 16 amino acids. In germline, CDR1 is SQVTM, CDR2 ANQGSEA. DNA of the CDR3: TGCAGCGTTGGGGCGGCGGGGGGGCCCGGGTCGAACAGTCAGTACTTC. Amino acid sequence: CSVGAAGGPGSNSQYF.

V gene TRBV5-1 combines with J gene TRBJ2-1; D perhaps matches TRBD1 (5 bases). CDR3 size: 15 residues. Germline V gives CDR1 SGHRS, CDR2 YFSETQ. The V end lost 1 base, the J end lost 0 bases, and 8 bases lay between the germline ends. For the CDR3, the DNA is TGCGCCAGCAGCTTGCACAGGAGCTCCTACAATGAGCAGTTCTTC. Translation: CASSLHRSSYNEQFF.

This sequence joins TRBV14 and TRBJ2-7; D unresolved. This CDR3 is 13 amino acids long. Germline lookup yields CDR1 SGHDN and CDR2 FVKESK. V was clipped by 2 bases and J by 6 bases, with 11 bases between them. The CDR3 sequence: CASSQLDNGEQYF. The CDR3 region has the DNA TGTGCCAGCAGCCAACTTGACAATGGCGAGCAGTACTTC. The full variable domain, its missing parts supplied by reference TRBV14 and TRBJ2-7, is EAGVTQFPSHSVIEKGQTVTLRCDPISGHDNLYWYRRVMGKEIKFLLHFVKESKQDESGMPNNRFLAERTGGTYSTLKVQPAELEDSGVYFCASSQLDNGEQYFGPGTRLTVT.

This rearrangement joins TRBV19 to TRBJ1-2, with D maybe TRBD1 (6 bases). Trimming stripped 6 bases from V and 1 base from J, with 15 bases between. From germline, CDR1 is LNHDA and CDR2 SQIVND (reference sequence). This CDR3 comprises 15 residues. In DNA, the CDR3 is TGTGCCAGTAGGCCGGACAGAGAGGTTAACTATGGCTACACCTTC. Translation: CASRPDREVNYGYTF.